What follows are 18 T cell receptor beta chains derived from one specimen sequenced in a study of T cells after yellow fever vaccination. TCRdb ran MiXCR on the 5' RACE reads and lists one entry per CDR3 protein. The sample comprises 250,000 or so distinct CDR3 sequences, approximately 3.5% of which are singletons, and 15% to 20% rests with the top ten. The specimen comprised PBMCs, sampled 15 days after the yellow fever booster vaccination. Receptor source: a man younger than 35 who received the YFV17D yellow fever vaccine.

The table lists this clonotype with many counts. The rearrangement joins TRBV5-1 to TRBJ2-7; D gene ambiguous. V gave up 0 bases and J gave up 4 bases, with 11 bases separating them. This CDR3 contains 14 residues. Per germline, CDR1 SGHRS and CDR2 YFSETQ. The CDR3 reads CASSLAGPGYEQYV. The CDR3 nucleotides read TGCGCCAGCAGCTTGGCCGGTCCCGGGTACGAGCAGTACGTC.

This clonotype has at least ten counts. This sequence joins TRBV20-1 and TRBJ2-5; D is unclear. CDR1 is DFQATT, CDR2 SNEGSKA, per germline (reference sequence). V lost 6 bases and J lost 5, with 10 bases in between. There are 11 residues in the CDR3. CDR3 sequence (DNA): TGCAGTGCCTCTAGGGATGAGACCCAGTACTTC. This codes for CSASRDETQYF.

This clonotype was picked up many times. The J gene is TRBJ2-4, the V gene TRBV9; 9 bases fit TRBD2. This CDR3 has 15 amino acids. With 4 bases clipped from V and 7 bases from J, the junction kept 9 bases outside the gene matches. The germline V gene has CDR1 SGDLS and CDR2 YYNGEE. In DNA, the CDR3 is TGTGCCAGCAGCTCAGGCGGGGGGGCCTTGAACATTCAGTACTTC. Amino acid sequence: CASSSGGGALNIQYF.

The CDR3 loop is CASNKSGQGPGNQPQHF. DNA of the CDR3: TGTGCCAGCAACAAATCGGGACAGGGGCCTGGCAATCAGCCCCAGCATTTT. V is TRBV6-2 or TRBV6-3 and J is TRBJ1-5; TRBD1 matches 10 bases. This CDR3 contains 17 residues. Germline CDR1 and CDR2: MNHEY and SVGEGT. With 7 bases clipped from V and 2 bases from J, the junction kept 11 bases outside the gene matches.

This clonotype was picked up many times. The chain uses TRBV5-1 and TRBJ1-2; 9 positions agree with TRBD1. Germline assignment: CDR1 SGHRS and CDR2 YFSETQ. The CDR3 has 13 residues. Trimming cost V 4 bases and J 6 bases; bases outside gene matches: 4. The CDR3 DNA reads as TGCGCCAGCAGCGTGGACAGGGGAGATGGCTACACCTTC. Translating it yields CASSVDRGDGYTF. Full variable domain (missing parts from reference TRBV5-1 and TRBJ1-2): KAGVTQTPRYLIKTRGQQVTLSCSPISGHRSVSWYQQTPGQGLQFLFEYFSETQRNKGNFPGRFSGRQFSNSRSEMNVSTLELGDSALYLCASSVDRGDGYTFGSGTRLTVV.

This clonotype showed up many times. J is TRBJ2-5 and V is TRBV20-1, with 11 bases aligning to TRBD2. CDR1 is DFQATT, CDR2 SNEGSKA, per germline (reference sequence). The CDR3 has 13 amino acids. The ends lost 4 bases at V and 5 bases at J; junction bases unmatched: 3. The CDR3 sequence is CSATIAGGETQYF. For the CDR3, the DNA is TGCAGTGCTACAATAGCGGGGGGGGAGACCCAGTACTTC.

This clonotype was counted a few times. The CDR3 sequence is CASSLGFLAGRPRTDTQYF. The CDR3 DNA reads TGTGCCAGCAGCTTAGGGTTTCTAGCGGGACGCCCAAGGACAGATACGCAGTATTTT. The chain links TRBV7-8 to TRBJ2-3, with TRBD2 matching 9 bases. This CDR3 region has 19 residues. V was clipped by 1 base and J by 3 bases; unmatched bases: 14. CDR1 and CDR2 from the germline V gene are SGHVS and FQNEAQ.

There are many counts of this clonotype. The chain employs TRBV5-1 and TRBJ1-2; D is unclear. The CDR3 length is 14 residues. V gave up 4 bases and J gave up 3 bases, with 13 bases separating them. CDR1 and CDR2 (germline): SGHRS, YFSETQ. This chain's CDR3 is CASSPRTEDYGYTF. CDR3 coding DNA: TGCGCCAGCAGCCCCAGGACGGAGGACTATGGCTACACCTTC. The entire variable domain, with the rest obtained from reference TRBV5-1 and TRBJ1-2, is as follows: KAGVTQTPRYLIKTRGQQVTLSCSPISGHRSVSWYQQTPGQGLQFLFEYFSETQRNKGNFPGRFSGRQFSNSRSEMNVSTLELGDSALYLCASSPRTEDYGYTFGSGTRLTVV.

In its sample, this clonotype was seen many times. The chain has TRBV24-1 and TRBJ2-3; D gene unclear. CDR3 size: 13 residues. CDR1 is KGHDR, CDR2 SFDVKD, per germline. The germline V and J ends were trimmed by 5 bases and 2 bases, with 7 bases remaining between them. The DNA of the CDR3 is TGTGCCACCAGTGGGGTCCTCACAGATACGCAGTATTTT. Translation gives CATSGVLTDTQYF.

This clonotype was seen ten or more times. The chain has TRBV6-1 and TRBJ1-2; TRBD1 matches 10 bases. This CDR3 is built from 14 residues. Trimming at V came to 6 bases and at J to 2 bases, leaving 3 bases not matched to a gene. Looked up from germline, CDR1 is MNHNS and CDR2 is SASEGT. The CDR3 nucleotides are TGTGCCAGCAGCAGACAGGGGGCGAACTATGGCTACACCTTC. Protein product: CASSRQGANYGYTF.

In this sample, this clonotype turned up many times. The chain carries TRBV12-3 or TRBV12-4 and TRBJ1-2; D gene unclear. The CDR3 totals 15 residues. Trimming took 4 bases from V and 2 from J, leaving 14 bases between them. The CDR3 here is CASSSSGGINYGYTF. CDR3 nucleotide sequence: TGTGCCAGCAGTTCCTCGGGAGGTATAAACTATGGCTACACCTTC.

On this clonotype itself: A read error may explain this, as a much larger clone is one base away. The genes are TRBV12-3 or TRBV12-4 and TRBJ2-3; D remains unclear. The length of the CDR3 is 13 residues. The CDR3 region is CASSLRRTDTLYF. Here the CDR3 DNA reads TGTGCCAGCAGTTTACGACGCACAGATACGCTGTATTTT.

This clonotype has a count of ten or more. The chain couples TRBV12-3 or TRBV12-4 to TRBJ1-1, with TRBD1 identical over 7 bases. The CDR3 sequence is 13 residues long. Trimming cost V 4 bases and J 10 bases; bases outside gene matches: 9. This CDR3 reads CASSYHRGGVAFF. CDR3 coding DNA: TGTGCCAGCAGTTACCACAGGGGCGGGGTAGCTTTCTTT.

This clonotype was recorded many times. The chain employs TRBV7-3 and TRBJ2-1; D might be TRBD2 (7 bases). CDR3 length equals 13 residues. Germline V CDR1 and CDR2: SGHTA, FQGTGA. V lost 1 base, J lost 13 bases, and 14 bases lay in between. The CDR3 coding sequence is TGTGCCAGCAGCTTAAATAGTGGGGGGGCCCAGTTCTTC. It specifies CASSLNSGGAQFF.

This clonotype was seen at least ten times. This chain uses TRBV3-2 with TRBJ2-4; the listed D gene, TRBD1, was not tested against the DNA. TRBV3-2 is classified as a pseudogene. The CDR3 loop spans 13 amino acids. The CDR3 DNA reads TGTGCCAGCGGGACAGGGGCCAAAAACATTCAGTACTTC. Translating gives CASGTGAKNIQYF.

This clonotype has ten or more counts. DNA for the CDR3: TGTGCCAGCAGCTCTGAGGCTAGCTACGAGCAGTACGTC. Translated: CASSSEASYEQYV. This chain connects TRBV5-4 to TRBJ2-7; D uncertain. The CDR3 is made up of 13 amino acids. Trimming took off 3 bases at V and 3 bases at J, with 10 bases between the two ends. Germline V gene lookup returns CDR1 SGHNT and CDR2 YYREEE (reference sequence).

This clonotype was recorded at least ten times. V and J are TRBV5-5 and TRBJ1-5; D ambiguous. The CDR3 has 14 residues. The germline gives CDR1 SGHKS, CDR2 YYEKEE (reference sequence). V lost 1 base and J 9 bases, leaving 14 bases between the germline ends. CDR3 in amino acids: CASSLLLGPAPQHF. The CDR3 region has the DNA TGTGCCAGCAGCTTGCTATTGGGTCCTGCGCCCCAGCATTTT.

This clonotype has at least ten counts. The chain carries TRBV4-1 and TRBJ2-5, with 8 positions matching TRBD2. This CDR3 is built from 16 residues. Per germline, CDR1 MGHRA and CDR2 YSYEKL. With V trimmed by 3 bases and J by 5 bases, 11 bases remained unmatched. CDR3 in amino acids: CASSHLSGALRETQYF. CDR3 bases: TGCGCCAGCAGCCACCTTAGCGGGGCCCTCCGCGAGACCCAGTACTTC.